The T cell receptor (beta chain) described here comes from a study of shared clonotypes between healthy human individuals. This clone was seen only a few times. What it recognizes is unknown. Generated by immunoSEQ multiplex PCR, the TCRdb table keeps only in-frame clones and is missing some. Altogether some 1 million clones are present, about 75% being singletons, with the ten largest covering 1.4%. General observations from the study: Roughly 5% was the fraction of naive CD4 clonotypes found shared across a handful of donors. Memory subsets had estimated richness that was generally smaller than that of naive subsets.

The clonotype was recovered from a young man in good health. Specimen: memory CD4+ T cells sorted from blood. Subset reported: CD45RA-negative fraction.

In DNA, the CDR3 is TGTGCCGCGAACCGGGAGAACAATCAGCCCCAGCATTTT. Its translation: CAANRENNQPQHF. The chain uses TRBV28 and TRBJ1-5; D uncertain. The V and J ends lost 11 bases and 3 bases respectively, with 14 bases between them. Germline CDR1 is MDHEN and CDR2 is SYDVKM. CDR3 length: 13 residues.